This TCR beta chain derives from a study of T-cell memory formation after mild COVID-19. Study details: Clusters of TCRs were largely donor specific. Study observations and caveats: CM and EM subsets held most contracting CD4+ clones; EMRA held CD8+ ones. Among clones contracting day 15 to 85, CD4/CD8 was balanced, whereas later expanders leaned CD4+.

The CDR3 runs to 14 residues. Germline loops: CDR1 MNHEY, CDR2 SMNVEV (reference sequence). V was cut by 0 bases and J by 3 bases, with 9 bases left in between. This clonotype was recorded a few times. Antigen: not known. Constant-segment primers and 5'RACE yielded cDNA libraries for TCR alpha and TCR beta, each carrying sample barcodes and UMIs. Each CDR3 protein gets one entry after TCRdb re-called the 5' RACE reads with MiXCR. This table has roughly 500,000 distinct CDR3 sequences, 20% appearing once. The V call is TRBV27, the J call TRBJ2-7; D possibly corresponds to TRBD1 (6 bases). This clonotype was sampled from an adult woman who had mild COVID-19 (a few samples of this study predate the infection). Cell type and time point are not known. Sequences were obtained from PBMCs or a T cell subset sorted from them (not recorded which). CDR3 bases: TGTGCCAGCAGTTTATCCACAGGGTACTACGAGCAGTACTTC. It codes for CASSLSTGYYEQYF.